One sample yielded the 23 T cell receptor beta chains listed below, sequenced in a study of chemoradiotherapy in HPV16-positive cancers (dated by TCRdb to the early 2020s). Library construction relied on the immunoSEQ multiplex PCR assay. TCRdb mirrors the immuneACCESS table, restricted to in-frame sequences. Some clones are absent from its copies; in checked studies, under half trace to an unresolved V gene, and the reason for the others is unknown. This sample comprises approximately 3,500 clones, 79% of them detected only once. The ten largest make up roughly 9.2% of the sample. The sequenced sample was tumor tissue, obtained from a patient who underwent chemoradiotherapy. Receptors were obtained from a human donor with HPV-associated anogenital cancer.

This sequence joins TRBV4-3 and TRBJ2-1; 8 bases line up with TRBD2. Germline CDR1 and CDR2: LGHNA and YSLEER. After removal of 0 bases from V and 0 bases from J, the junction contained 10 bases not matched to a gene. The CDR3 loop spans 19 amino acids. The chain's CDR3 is CASSQDAGGSGTSYNEQFF. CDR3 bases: TGCGCCAGCAGCCAAGATGCTGGTGGTAGCGGGACCTCCTACAATGAGCAGTTCTTC.

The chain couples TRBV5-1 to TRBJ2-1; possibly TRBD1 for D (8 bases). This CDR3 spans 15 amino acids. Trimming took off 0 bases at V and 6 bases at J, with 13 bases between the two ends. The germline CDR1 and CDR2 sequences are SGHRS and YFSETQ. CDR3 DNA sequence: TGCGCCAGCAGCTTGGGACAGGGGAGGGGCAATGAGCAGTTCTTC. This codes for CASSLGQGRGNEQFF.

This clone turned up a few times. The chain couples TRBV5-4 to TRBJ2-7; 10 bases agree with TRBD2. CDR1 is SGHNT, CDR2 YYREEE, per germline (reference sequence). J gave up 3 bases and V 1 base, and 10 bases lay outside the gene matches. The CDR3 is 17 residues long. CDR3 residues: CASSLPSGGAQVYEQYF. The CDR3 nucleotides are TGTGCCAGCAGCTTGCCCAGCGGGGGGGCCCAGGTCTACGAGCAGTACTTC.

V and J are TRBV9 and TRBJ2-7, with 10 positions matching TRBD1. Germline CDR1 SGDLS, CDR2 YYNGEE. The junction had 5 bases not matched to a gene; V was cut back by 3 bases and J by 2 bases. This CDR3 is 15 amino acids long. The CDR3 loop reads CASSATGGPTYEQYF. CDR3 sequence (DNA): TGTGCCAGCAGCGCGACAGGGGGCCCCACCTACGAGCAGTACTTC.

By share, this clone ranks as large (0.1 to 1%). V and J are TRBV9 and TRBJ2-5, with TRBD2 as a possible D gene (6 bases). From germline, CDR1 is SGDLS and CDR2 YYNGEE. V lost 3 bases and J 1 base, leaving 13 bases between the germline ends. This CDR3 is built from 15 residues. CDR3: CASSAGGGPQETQYF. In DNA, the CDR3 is TGTGCCAGCAGCGCCGGAGGAGGGCCCCAAGAGACCCAGTACTTC.

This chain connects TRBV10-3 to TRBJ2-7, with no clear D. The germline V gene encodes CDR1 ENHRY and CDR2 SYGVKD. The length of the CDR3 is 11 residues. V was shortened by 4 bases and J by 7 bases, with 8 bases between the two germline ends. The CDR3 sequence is CAISVYGEQYF. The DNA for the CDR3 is TGTGCCATCAGTGTTTACGGGGAGCAGTACTTC.

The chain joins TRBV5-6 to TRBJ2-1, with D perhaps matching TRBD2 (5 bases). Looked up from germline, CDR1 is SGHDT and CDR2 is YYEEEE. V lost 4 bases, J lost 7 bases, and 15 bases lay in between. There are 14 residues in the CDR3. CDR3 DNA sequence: TGTGCCAGCAGCCAAGTCCGGGGATGGAATGAGCAGTTCTTC. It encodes CASSQVRGWNEQFF.

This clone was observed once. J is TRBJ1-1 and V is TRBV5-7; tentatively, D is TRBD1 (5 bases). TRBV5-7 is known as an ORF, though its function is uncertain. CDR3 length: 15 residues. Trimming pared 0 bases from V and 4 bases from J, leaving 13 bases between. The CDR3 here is CASSLAWLGTTEAFF. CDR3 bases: TGTGCCAGCAGCTTGGCCTGGTTGGGGACCACTGAAGCTTTCTTT.

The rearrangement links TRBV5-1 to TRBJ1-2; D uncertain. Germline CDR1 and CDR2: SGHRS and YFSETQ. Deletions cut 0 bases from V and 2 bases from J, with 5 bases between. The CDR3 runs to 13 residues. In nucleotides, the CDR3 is TGCGCCAGCAGCTTGGGACGAAACTATGGCTACACCTTC. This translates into CASSLGRNYGYTF.

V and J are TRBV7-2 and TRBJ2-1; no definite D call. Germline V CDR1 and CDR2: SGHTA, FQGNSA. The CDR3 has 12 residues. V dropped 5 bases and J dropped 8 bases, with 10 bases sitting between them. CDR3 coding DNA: TGTGCCAGCAGCCCCGCCTGGGATGAGCAGTTCTTC. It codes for CASSPAWDEQFF.

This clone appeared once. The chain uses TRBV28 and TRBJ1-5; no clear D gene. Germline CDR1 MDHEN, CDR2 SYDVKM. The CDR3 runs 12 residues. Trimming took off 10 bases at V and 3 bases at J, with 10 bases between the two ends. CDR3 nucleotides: TGTGCCAATGGGCCGCTCAATCAGCCCCAGCATTTT. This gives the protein CANGPLNQPQHF.

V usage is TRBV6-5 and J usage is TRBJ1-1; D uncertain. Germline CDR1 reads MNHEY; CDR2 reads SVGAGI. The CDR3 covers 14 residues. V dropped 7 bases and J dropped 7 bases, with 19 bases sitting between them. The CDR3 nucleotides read TGTGCCAGCACCCCCCTCTATAGGTCGGGTGAAGCTTTCTTT. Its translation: CASTPLYRSGEAFF.

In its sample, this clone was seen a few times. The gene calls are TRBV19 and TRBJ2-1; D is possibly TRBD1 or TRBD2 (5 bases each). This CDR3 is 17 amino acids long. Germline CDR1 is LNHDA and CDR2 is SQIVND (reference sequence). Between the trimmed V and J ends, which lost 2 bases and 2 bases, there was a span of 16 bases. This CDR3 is CASSIQSGGAAYNEQFF. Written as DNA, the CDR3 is TGTGCCAGTAGTATACAAAGTGGGGGAGCGGCCTACAATGAGCAGTTCTTC.

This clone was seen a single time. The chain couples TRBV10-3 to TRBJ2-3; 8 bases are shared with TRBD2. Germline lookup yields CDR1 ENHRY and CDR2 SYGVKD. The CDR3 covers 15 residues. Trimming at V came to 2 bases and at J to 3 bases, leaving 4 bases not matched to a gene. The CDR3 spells CAISEPRLATDTQYF. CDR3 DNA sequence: TGTGCCATCAGTGAGCCAAGACTAGCGACAGATACGCAGTATTTT.

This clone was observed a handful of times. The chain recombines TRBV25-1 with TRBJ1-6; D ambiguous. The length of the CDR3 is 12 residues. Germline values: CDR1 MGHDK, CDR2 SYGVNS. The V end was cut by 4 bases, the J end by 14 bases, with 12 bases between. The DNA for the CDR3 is TGTGCCAGCAGTGTAGAGTTACACACCCTCCACTTT. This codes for CASSVELHTLHF.

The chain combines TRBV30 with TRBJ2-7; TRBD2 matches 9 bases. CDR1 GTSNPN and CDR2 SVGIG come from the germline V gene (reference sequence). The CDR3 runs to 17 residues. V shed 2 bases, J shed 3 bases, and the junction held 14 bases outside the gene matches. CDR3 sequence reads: CAWSLLAGLVGGYEQYF. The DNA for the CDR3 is TGTGCCTGGAGTTTACTAGCGGGTCTGGTCGGGGGCTACGAGCAGTACTTC.

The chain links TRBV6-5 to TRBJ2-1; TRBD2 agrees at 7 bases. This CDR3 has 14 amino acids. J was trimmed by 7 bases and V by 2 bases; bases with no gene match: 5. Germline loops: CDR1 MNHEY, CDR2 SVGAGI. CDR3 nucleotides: TGTGCCAGCAGTTACGGGACTATGTGGAATGAGCAGTTCTTC. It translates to CASSYGTMWNEQFF.

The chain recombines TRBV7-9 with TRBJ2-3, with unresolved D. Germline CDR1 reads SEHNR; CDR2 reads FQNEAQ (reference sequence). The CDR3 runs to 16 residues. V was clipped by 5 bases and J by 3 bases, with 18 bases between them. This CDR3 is CASSPRTPRATDTQYF. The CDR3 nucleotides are TGTGCCAGCAGCCCTCGGACCCCCAGAGCAACAGATACGCAGTATTTT.

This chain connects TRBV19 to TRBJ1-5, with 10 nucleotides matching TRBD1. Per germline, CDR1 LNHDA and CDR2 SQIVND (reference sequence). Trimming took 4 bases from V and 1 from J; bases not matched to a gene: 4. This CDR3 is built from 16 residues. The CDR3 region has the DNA TGTGCCAGTAGTAGGGACAGGGGATCGAGCAATCAGCCCCAGCATTTT. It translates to CASSRDRGSSNQPQHF.

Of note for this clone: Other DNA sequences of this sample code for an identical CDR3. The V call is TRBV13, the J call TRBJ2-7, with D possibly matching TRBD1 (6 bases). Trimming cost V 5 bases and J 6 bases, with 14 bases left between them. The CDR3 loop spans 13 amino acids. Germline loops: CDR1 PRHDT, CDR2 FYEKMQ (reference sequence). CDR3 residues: CASSDLQGGEQYF. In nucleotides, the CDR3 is TGTGCCAGCAGCGACCTCCAAGGGGGCGAGCAGTACTTC.

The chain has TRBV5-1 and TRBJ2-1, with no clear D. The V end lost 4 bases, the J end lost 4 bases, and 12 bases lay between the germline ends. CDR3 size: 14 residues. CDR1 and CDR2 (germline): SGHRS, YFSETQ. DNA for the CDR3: TGCGCCAGCAGCGGAGAGCAGGAATACAATGAGCAGTTCTTC. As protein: CASSGEQEYNEQFF.

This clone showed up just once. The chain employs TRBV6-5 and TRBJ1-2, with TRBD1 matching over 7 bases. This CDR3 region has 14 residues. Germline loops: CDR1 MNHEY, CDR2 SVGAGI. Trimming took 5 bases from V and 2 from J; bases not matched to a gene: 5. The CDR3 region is CASSPRTGNYGYTF. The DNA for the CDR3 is TGTGCCAGCAGTCCCAGGACAGGAAACTATGGCTACACCTTC.

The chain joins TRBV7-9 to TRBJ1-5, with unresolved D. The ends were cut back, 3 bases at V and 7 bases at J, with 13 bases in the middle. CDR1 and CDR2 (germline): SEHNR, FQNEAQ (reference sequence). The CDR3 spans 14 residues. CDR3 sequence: CASSFEGVQQPQHF. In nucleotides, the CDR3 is TGTGCCAGCAGCTTTGAGGGAGTGCAACAGCCCCAGCATTTT.